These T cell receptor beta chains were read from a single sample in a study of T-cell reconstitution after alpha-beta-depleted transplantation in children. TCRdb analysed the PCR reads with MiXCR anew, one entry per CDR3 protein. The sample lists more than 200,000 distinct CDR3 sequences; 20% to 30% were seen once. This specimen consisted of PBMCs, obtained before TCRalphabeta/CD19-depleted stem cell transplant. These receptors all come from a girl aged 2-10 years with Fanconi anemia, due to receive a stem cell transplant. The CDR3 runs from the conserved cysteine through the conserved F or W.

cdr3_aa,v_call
CASSLAVLGAYEQYF,TRBV12-3/TRBV12-4
CASSFGTSGPPTGELFF,TRBV12-3/TRBV12-4
CASNRGWDTQYF,TRBV28
CASSTTGGSEQYF,TRBV19
CASSADRVYEQYF,TRBV5-1
CATSKNGIRGYGYTF,TRBV15
CASSLDPGQGESFF,TRBV5-1
CSATIQGMNTEAFF,TRBV20-1
CSAKDRGLGDSQPQHF,TRBV20-1
CASSKIGYNEQFF,TRBV21-1
CSVSLAQETQYF,TRBV29-1
CASSLERIGRADTQYF,TRBV5-1
CASSLRSEQFF,TRBV7-2
CSARDKETYGYTF,TRBV20-1
CASTFDRGGSETQYF,TRBV11-2
CASTRQGTDTQYF,TRBV10-2
CSAAAPYEQYF,TRBV20-1
CSAPGNLPSSYNEQFF,TRBV20-1
CSVEGSGGNTDTQYF,TRBV29-1
CASSFTGDSNQPQHF,TRBV5-1
CASSFSGSYEQFF,TRBV28
CASSLTLTGGVYNEQFF,TRBV7-2
CSARDPLARSTYTQYF,TRBV20-1
CASSSQTGTGHSPLHF,TRBV7-9
CASSLGTGGPSYEQYF,TRBV5-1
CASSDSLAGGNEQFF,TRBV25-1
CASSLMGSGRVTDTQYF,TRBV7-3
CSAEQGWGTGELFF,TRBV20-1
CSASTLTNYGYTF,TRBV20-1
CASSFSDPAYNEQFF,TRBV5-1
CASSYSKGASGNTIYF,TRBV6-5
CASSFVSLNTEAFF,TRBV5-6